The T cell receptor (beta chain) under discussion was sequenced for a study of T cell clonality in common variable immunodeficiency. Points from the study as a whole: In common variable immunodeficiency, TCR beta chains reportedly carried fewer deletions and N-nucleotide insertions. Repertoire-complication correlations in CVID were limited by patient heterogeneity.

Germline CDR1 reads LNHDA; CDR2 reads SQIVND (reference sequence). The CDR3 has 14 amino acids. This clone was detected only a few times. Its antigen is as yet unknown. The read falls 3 residues short of the CDR3 end, and the missing part is taken from the germline J gene. Clones were read by immunoSEQ multiplex PCR, and TCRdb kept only the in-frame ones, dropping some. The sample was found to contain 15,000 to 25,000 clones, and every one recurs. For at least one year, all CVID subjects received replacement immunoglobulin. This TCR was sampled from a human donor with common variable immunodeficiency. The chain has TRBV19 and TRBJ2-6; D perhaps matches TRBD1 (6 bases). The material sequenced was peripheral blood mononuclear cells. The CDR3 sequence: CASSISATGTVLTF. CDR3 DNA (partial): TGTGCCAGTAGTATCTCAGCTACAGGGACGGTC.